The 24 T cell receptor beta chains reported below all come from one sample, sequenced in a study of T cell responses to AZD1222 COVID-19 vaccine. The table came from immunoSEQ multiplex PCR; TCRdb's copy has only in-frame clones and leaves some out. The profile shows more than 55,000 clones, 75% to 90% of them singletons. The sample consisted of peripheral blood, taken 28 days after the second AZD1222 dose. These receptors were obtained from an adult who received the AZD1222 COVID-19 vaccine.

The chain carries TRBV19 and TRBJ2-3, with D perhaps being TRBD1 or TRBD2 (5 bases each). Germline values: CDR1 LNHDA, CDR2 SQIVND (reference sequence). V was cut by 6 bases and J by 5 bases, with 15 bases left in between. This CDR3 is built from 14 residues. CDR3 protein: CASSTGLRGDTQYF. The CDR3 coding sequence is TGTGCCAGTAGCACGGGGCTCAGAGGAGATACGCAGTATTTT.

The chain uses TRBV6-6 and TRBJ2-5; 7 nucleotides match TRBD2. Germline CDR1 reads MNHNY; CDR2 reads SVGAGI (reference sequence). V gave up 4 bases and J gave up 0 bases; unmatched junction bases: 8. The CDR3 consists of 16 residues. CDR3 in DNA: TGTGCCAGCAGTTCCGCCGTCGGACTAGACCAAGAGACCCAGTACTTC. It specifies CASSSAVGLDQETQYF.

CDR3 nucleotides: TGTGCCAGCAGTTCTTTCGAGAAAGAGACCCAGTACTTC. It specifies CASSSFEKETQYF. The chain uses TRBV12-3 or TRBV12-4 and TRBJ2-5; D not resolved. Deletions cut 4 bases from V and 3 bases from J, with 9 bases between. The CDR3 extends over 13 amino acids.

The CDR3 DNA reads TGTGCCAGCAGTTACCTCGGGGGGCTTACCGCAGATACGCAGTATTTT. It yields the protein CASSYLGGLTADTQYF. V is TRBV6-5 and J is TRBJ2-3, with D tentatively TRBD2 (7 bases). The CDR3 sequence is 16 residues long. V lost 2 bases and J 4 bases, leaving 16 bases between the germline ends. The V gene's germline CDR1 is MNHEY and CDR2 SVGAGI.

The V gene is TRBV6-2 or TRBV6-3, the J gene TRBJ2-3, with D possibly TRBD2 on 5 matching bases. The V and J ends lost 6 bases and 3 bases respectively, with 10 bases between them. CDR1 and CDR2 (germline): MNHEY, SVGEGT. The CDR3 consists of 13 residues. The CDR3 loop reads CASSWTDTDTQYF. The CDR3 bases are TGTGCCAGCAGCTGGACTGATACAGATACGCAGTATTTT.

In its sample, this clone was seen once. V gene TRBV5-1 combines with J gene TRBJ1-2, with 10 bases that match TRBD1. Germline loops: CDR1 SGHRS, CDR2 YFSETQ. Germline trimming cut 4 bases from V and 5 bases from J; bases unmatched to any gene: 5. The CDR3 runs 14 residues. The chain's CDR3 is CASSPGQGGYGYTF. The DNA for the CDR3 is TGCGCCAGCAGCCCCGGACAGGGGGGATATGGCTACACCTTC.

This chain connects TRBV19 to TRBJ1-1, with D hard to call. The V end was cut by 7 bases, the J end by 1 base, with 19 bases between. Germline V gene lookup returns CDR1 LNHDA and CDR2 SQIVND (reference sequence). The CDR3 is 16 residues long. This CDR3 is CASTPRRAQRNTEAFF. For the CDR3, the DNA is TGTGCCAGTACCCCCAGGCGAGCCCAGAGGAACACTGAAGCTTTCTTT.

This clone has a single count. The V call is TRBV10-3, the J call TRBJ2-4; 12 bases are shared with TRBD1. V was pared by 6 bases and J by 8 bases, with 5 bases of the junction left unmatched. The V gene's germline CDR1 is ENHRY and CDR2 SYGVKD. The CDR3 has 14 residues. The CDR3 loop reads CAIRAGQGADIQYF. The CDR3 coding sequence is TGTGCCATCAGGGCGGGACAGGGGGCGGACATTCAGTACTTC.

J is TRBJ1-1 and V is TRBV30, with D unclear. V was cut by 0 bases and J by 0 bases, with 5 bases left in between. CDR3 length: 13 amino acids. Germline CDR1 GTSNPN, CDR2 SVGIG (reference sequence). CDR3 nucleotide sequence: TGTGCCTGGAGTGTACTGATGAACACTGAAGCTTTCTTT. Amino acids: CAWSVLMNTEAFF.

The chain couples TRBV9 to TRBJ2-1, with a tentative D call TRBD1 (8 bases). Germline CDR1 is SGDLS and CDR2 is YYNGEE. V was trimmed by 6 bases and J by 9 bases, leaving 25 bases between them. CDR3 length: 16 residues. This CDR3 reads CASNLGTGVSGGEQFF. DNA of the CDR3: TGTGCCAGCAACCTCGGGACAGGTGTTTCGGGGGGTGAGCAGTTCTTC. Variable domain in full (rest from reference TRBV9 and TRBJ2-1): DSGVTQTPKHLITATGQRVTLRCSPRSGDLSVYWYQQSLDQGLQFLIQYYNGEERAKGNILERFSAQQFPDLHSELNLSSLELGDSALYFCASNLGTGVSGGEQFFGPGTRLTVL.

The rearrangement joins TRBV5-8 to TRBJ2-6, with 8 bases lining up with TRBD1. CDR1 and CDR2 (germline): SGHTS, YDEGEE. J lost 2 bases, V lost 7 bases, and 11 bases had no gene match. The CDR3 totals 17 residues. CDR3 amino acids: CASGRQGSVPGANVLTF. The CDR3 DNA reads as TGTGCCAGCGGACGACAGGGGTCCGTCCCTGGGGCCAACGTCCTGACTTTC. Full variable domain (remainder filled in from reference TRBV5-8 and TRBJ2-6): EAGVTQSPTHLIKTRGQQATLRCSPISGHTSVYWYQQALGLGLQFLLWYDEGEERNRGNFPPRFSGRQFPNYSSELNVNALELEDSALYLCASGRQGSVPGANVLTFGAGSRLTVL.

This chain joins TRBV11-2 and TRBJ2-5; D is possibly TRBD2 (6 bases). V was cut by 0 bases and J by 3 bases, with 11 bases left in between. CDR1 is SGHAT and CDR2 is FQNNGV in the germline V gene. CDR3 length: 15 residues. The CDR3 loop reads CASSLDSGGEETQYF. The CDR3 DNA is TGTGCCAGCAGCTTAGATAGTGGCGGGGAAGAGACCCAGTACTTC. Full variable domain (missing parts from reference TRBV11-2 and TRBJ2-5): EAGVAQSPRYKIIEKRQSVAFWCNPISGHATLYWYQQILGQGPKLLIQFQNNGVVDDSQLPKDRFSAERLKGVDSTLKIQPAKLEDSAVYLCASSLDSGGEETQYFGPGTRLLVL.

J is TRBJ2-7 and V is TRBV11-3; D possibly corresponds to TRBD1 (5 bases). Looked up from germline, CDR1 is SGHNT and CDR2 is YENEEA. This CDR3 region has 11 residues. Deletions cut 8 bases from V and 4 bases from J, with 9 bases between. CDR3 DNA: TGTGCCAGCGGTCAGGGATACGAGCAGTACTTC. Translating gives CASGQGYEQYF.

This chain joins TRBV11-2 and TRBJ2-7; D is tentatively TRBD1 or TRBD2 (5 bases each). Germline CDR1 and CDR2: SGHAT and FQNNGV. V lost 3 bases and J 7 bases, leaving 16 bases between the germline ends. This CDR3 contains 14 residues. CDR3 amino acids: CASSLHRDGGEQYF. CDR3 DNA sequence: TGTGCCAGCAGCTTGCACCGGGACGGAGGTGAGCAGTACTTC.

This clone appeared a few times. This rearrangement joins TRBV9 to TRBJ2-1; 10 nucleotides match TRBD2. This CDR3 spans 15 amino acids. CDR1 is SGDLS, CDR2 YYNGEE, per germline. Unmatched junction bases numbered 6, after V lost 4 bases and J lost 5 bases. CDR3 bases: TGTGCCAGCAGCCCGCGACTAGCGGGCAACAATGAGCAGTTCTTC. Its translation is CASSPRLAGNNEQFF.

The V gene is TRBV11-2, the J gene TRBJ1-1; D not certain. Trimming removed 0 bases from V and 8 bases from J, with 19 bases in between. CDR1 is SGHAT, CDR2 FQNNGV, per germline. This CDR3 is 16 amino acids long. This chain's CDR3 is CASSLDNRHGGGEAFF. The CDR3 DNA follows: TGTGCCAGCAGCTTAGATAATCGGCACGGCGGCGGCGAAGCTTTCTTT. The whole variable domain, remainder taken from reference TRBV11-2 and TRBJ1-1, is EAGVAQSPRYKIIEKRQSVAFWCNPISGHATLYWYQQILGQGPKLLIQFQNNGVVDDSQLPKDRFSAERLKGVDSTLKIQPAKLEDSAVYLCASSLDNRHGGGEAFFGQGTRLTVV.

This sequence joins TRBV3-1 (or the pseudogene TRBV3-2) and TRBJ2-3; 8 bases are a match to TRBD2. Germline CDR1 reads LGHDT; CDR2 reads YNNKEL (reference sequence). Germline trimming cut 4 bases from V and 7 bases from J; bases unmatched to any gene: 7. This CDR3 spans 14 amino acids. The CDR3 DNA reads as TGTGCCAGCAGCCCGTCGGGGGGGCCGAATACGCAGTATTTT. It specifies CASSPSGGPNTQYF.

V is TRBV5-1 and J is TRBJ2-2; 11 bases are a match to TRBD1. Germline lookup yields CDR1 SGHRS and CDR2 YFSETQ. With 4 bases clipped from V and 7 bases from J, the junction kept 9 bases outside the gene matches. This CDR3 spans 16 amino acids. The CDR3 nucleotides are TGCGCCAGCAGCCCCAGGACAGGGGGCGCGGACGGGGAGCTGTTTTTT. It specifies CASSPRTGGADGELFF.

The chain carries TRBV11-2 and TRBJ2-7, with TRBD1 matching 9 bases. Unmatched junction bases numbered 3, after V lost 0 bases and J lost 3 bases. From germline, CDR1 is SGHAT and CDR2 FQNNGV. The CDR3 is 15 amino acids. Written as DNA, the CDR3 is TGTGCCAGCAGCTTAGAACAGGGGGCGCGCTACGAGCAGTACTTC. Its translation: CASSLEQGARYEQYF.

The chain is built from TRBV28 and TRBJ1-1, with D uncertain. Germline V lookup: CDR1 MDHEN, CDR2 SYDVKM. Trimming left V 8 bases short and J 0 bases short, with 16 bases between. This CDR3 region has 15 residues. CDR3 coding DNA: TGTGCCAGCTTTCTAGGCCGGGCGTTGAACACTGAAGCTTTCTTT. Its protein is CASFLGRALNTEAFF. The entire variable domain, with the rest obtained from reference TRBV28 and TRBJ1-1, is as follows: DVKVTQSSRYLVKRTGEKVFLECVQDMDHENMFWYRQDPGLGLRLIYFSYDVKMKEKGDIPEGYSVSREKKERFSLILESASTNQTSMYLCASFLGRALNTEAFFGQGTRLTVV.

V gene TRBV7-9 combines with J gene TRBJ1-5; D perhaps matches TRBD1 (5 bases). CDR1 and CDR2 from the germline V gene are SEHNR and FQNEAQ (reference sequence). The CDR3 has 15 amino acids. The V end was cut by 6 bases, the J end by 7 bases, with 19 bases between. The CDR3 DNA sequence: TGTGCCAGCAGTTCTGTGGGGCAGGGCAGGCAGCCCCAGCATTTT. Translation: CASSSVGQGRQPQHF. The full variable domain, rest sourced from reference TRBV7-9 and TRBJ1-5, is DTGVSQNPRHKITKRGQNVTFRCDPISEHNRLYWYRQTLGQGPEFLTYFQNEAQLEKSRLLSDRFSAERPKGSFSTLEIQRTEQGDSAMYLCASSSVGQGRQPQHFGDGTRLSIL.

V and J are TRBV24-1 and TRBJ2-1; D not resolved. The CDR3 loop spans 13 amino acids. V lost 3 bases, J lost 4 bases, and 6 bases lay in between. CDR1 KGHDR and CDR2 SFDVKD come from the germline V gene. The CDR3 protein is CATSDGQYNEQFF. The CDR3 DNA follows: TGTGCCACCAGTGATGGGCAGTACAATGAGCAGTTCTTC.

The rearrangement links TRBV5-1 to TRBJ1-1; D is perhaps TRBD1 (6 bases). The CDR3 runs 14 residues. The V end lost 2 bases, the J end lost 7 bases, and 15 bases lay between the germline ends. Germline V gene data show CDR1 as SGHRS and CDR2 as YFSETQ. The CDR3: CASSFRGAPGEAFF. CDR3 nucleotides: TGCGCCAGCAGCTTCCGGGGGGCGCCCGGTGAAGCTTTCTTT.

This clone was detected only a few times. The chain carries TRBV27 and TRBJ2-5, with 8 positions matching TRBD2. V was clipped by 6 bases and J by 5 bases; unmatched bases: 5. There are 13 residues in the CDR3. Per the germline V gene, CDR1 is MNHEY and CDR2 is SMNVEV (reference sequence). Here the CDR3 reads CASSKRGYETQYF. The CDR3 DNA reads TGTGCCAGCAGCAAGCGGGGGTATGAGACCCAGTACTTC.